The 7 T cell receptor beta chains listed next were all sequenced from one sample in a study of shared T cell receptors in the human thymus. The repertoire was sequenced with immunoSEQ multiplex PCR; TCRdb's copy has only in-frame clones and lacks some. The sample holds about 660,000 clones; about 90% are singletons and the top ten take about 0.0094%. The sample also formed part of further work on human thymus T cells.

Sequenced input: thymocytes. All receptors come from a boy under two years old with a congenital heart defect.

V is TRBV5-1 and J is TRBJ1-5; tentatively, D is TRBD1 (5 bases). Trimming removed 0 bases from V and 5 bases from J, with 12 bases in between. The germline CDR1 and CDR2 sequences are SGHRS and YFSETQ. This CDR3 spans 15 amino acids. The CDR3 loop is CASSLGQGEHQPQHF. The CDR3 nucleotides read TGCGCCAGCAGCTTGGGGCAAGGGGAACATCAGCCCCAGCATTTT.

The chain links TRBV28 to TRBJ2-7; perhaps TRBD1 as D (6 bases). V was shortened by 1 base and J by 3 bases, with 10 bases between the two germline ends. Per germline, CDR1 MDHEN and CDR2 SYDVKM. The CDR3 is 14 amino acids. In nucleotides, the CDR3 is TGTGCCAGCAGTTTATACAGGACAGTCTACGAGCAGTACTTC. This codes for CASSLYRTVYEQYF.

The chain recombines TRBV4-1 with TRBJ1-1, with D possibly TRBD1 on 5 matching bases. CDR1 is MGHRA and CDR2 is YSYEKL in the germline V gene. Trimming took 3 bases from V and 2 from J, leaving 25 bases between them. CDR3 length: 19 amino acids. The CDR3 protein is CASSHPKHPPKTDNTEAFF. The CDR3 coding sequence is TGCGCCAGCAGCCACCCGAAGCACCCCCCAAAGACAGACAACACTGAAGCTTTCTTT.

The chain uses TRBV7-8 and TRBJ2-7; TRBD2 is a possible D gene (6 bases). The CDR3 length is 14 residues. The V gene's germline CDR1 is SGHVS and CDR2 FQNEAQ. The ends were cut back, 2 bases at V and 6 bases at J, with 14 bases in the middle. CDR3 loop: CASSLSTSLGEQYF. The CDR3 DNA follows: TGTGCCAGCAGCTTATCAACTAGCTTGGGCGAGCAGTACTTC.

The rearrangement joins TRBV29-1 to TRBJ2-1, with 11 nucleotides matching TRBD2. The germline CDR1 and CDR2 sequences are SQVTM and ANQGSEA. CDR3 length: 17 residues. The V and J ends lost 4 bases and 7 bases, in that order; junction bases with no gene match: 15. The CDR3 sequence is CSVGSTSGRTMRNEQFF. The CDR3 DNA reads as TGCAGCGTTGGTTCCACTAGCGGGAGAACGATGAGGAATGAGCAGTTCTTC.

The chain's CDR3 is CASSLNGQGGTEAFF. The CDR3 DNA sequence: TGTGCCAGCAGTTTGAATGGACAGGGGGGGACTGAAGCTTTCTTT. V is TRBV28 and J is TRBJ1-1, with 10 bases aligning to TRBD1. The V and J ends lost 3 bases and 5 bases, in that order; junction bases with no gene match: 6. The CDR3 has 15 amino acids. Germline CDR1 reads MDHEN; CDR2 reads SYDVKM.

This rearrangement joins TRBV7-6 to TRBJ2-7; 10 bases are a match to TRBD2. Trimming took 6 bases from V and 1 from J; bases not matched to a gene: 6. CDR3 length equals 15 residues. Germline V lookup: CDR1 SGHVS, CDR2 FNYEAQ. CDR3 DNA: TGTGCCAGCAGACCCCGGACTAGCGGTTCCTACGAGCAGTACTTC. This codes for CASRPRTSGSYEQYF.